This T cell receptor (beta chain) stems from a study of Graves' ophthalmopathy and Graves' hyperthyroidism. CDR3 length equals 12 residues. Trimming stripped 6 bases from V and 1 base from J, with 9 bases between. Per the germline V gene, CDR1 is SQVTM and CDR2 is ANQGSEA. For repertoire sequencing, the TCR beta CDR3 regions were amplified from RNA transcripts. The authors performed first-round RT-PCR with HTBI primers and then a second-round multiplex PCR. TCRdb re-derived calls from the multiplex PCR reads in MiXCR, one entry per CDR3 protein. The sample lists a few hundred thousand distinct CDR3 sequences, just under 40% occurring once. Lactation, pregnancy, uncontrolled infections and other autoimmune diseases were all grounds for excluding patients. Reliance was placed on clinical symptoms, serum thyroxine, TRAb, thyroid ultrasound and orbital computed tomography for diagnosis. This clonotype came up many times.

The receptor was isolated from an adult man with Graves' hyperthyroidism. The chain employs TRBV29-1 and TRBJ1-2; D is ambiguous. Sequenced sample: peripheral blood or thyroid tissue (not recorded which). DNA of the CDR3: TGCAGCGTGGATCATATTAACTATGGCTACACCTTC. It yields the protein CSVDHINYGYTF. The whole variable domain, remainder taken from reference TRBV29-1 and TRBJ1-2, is SAVISQKPSRDICQRGTSLTIQCQVDSQVTMMFWYRQQPGQSLTLIATANQGSEATYESGFVIDKFPISRPNLTFSTLTVSNMSPEDSSIYLCSVDHINYGYTFGSGTRLTVV.